The 4 T cell receptor beta chains listed next were all sequenced from one sample in a study of graft-versus-host responses after intestinal transplantation. Here immunoSEQ multiplex PCR was the method, and the copy in TCRdb shows in-frame clones only, minus some. This table holds 3,000 to 4,000 clones, over 90% found once. Specimen: PBMCs, collected 11 days after intestinal transplantation. Every receptor here comes from a human patient who received an intestinal transplant, so some T cells may come from the graft donor.

The chain couples TRBV28 to TRBJ1-2; D is unclear. The CDR3 is 13 residues long. Looked up from germline, CDR1 is MDHEN and CDR2 is SYDVKM. V gave up 7 bases and J gave up 7 bases, with 16 bases separating them. In nucleotides, the CDR3 is TGTGCCAGCACCTTTGGAATGTTGAGTGGCTACACCTTC. It specifies CASTFGMLSGYTF.

The chain is built from TRBV10-2 and TRBJ1-2; possibly TRBD1 for D (5 bases). V lost 7 bases and J 2 bases, leaving 20 bases between the germline ends. Germline V gene sequence: CDR1 WSHSY, CDR2 SAAADI. The CDR3 totals 16 residues. CDR3 in amino acids: CASTVSQFDRNYGYTF. The DNA of the CDR3 is TGCGCCAGCACGGTATCCCAATTCGACAGAAACTATGGCTACACCTTC.

The V and J genes are TRBV27 and TRBJ2-2, with 12 nucleotides matching TRBD1. Germline-derived CDR1 and CDR2 are MNHEY and SMNVEV (reference sequence). Germline trimming cut 6 bases from V and 6 bases from J; bases unmatched to any gene: 14. CDR3 length: 18 amino acids. The CDR3 reads CASRETPPGQGAAGELFF. CDR3 bases: TGTGCCAGCAGGGAGACACCACCGGGACAGGGGGCCGCCGGGGAGCTGTTTTTT.

The chain links TRBV11-2 to TRBJ1-5; D not certain. Germline loops: CDR1 SGHAT, CDR2 FQNNGV. The CDR3 length is 14 residues. V was trimmed by 1 base and J by 5 bases, leaving 9 bases between them. The CDR3 bases are TGTGCCAGCAGCTTAGGGTACGGCGATCAGCCCCAGCATTTT. This codes for CASSLGYGDQPQHF.